The clone carrying this T cell receptor (beta chain) was seen a single time. The CDR3 spans 14 residues. Unmatched junction bases numbered 9, after V lost 5 bases and J lost 5 bases. Germline V lookup: CDR1 SGHNT, CDR2 YYREEE (reference sequence). This sample was included in a study of cytomegalovirus exposure and HLA in healthy donors. The protocol was immunoSEQ multiplex PCR, while the TCRdb copy is restricted to in-frame clones and leaves out a portion. The data show around 86,000 clones, with 80% to 95% seen just once and about 1% held by the top ten. This receptor was obtained from a woman aged 25 to 39 in good health and CMV-seropositive. The chain is built from TRBV5-4 and TRBJ2-5, with TRBD1 matching over 7 bases. The sequencing input was PBMCs. The CDR3: CASRQGIGEETQYF. In DNA, the CDR3 is TGTGCCAGCAGACAGGGGATTGGCGAGGAGACCCAGTACTTC.